The T cell receptor beta chain described here comes from a study of patients and donors after allogeneic stem cell transplantation. CDR3 length: 14 residues. Deletions cut 6 bases from V and 1 base from J, with 14 bases between. Germline loops: CDR1 DFQATT, CDR2 SNEGSKA (reference sequence). TCRdb used MiXCR to reprocess the RT-PCR reads, holding one entry per CDR3 protein. Here the sample spans 10,000 to 12,000 distinct CDR3 sequences, 22% being singletons. This clonotype has just one count. The TCR comes from a human donor who was either an allogeneic HSCT recipient or a stem cell or donor lymphocyte infusion donor (not recorded which). It is not recorded whose cells these are; they may come from a transplant donor. Input material: blood, either unsorted or a sorted T cell fraction (not recorded which). The chain is built from TRBV20-1 and TRBJ2-3; D is possibly TRBD1 or TRBD2 (5 bases each). Here the CDR3 DNA reads TGCAGTGCCGCGCGCCGGGACGGCACAGATACGCAGTATTTT. Its protein is CSAARRDGTDTQYF.